The 2 T cell receptor beta chains below were found in one sample sequenced in a study of blood T cell repertoires in COVID-19. Data came from immunoSEQ multiplex PCR; TCRdb stores just in-frame clones and leaves some out. The profile shows over 130,000 clones, 88% of them singletons. Sequenced sample: peripheral blood. All receptors derive from a human donor with COVID-19, enrolled during active disease. The donor label of this sample is uncertain.

The chain links TRBV15 to TRBJ1-4; the D gene is possibly TRBD1 (6 bases). Germline V CDR1 and CDR2: LNHNV, YYDKDF (reference sequence). The V and J ends lost 1 base and 4 bases respectively, with 7 bases between them. This CDR3 is 14 amino acids long. CDR3 loop: CATSRGQVNEKLFF. DNA of the CDR3: TGTGCCACCAGCAGAGGACAGGTTAATGAAAAACTGTTTTTT.

This clone appeared once. This chain links TRBV6-5 with TRBJ1-2; 8 bases are a match to TRBD1. This CDR3 is built from 14 residues. The germline gives CDR1 MNHEY, CDR2 SVGAGI. Trimming at V came to 5 bases and at J to 7 bases, leaving 9 bases not matched to a gene. The CDR3 region has the DNA TGTGCCAGCAGTCCCCCCGACAGGGGAACTGGCTACACCTTC. Protein product: CASSPPDRGTGYTF.